This T cell receptor (beta chain) originates from a study of PD-1 blockade in classical Hodgkin lymphoma. Assay used: immunoSEQ multiplex PCR; TCRdb lists only in-frame clones, some missing. The table records under 30,000 clones, about two thirds of them present only once. CDR1 and CDR2 (germline): SGHDT, YYEEEE. V gave up 0 bases and J gave up 6 bases, with 15 bases separating them. This CDR3 is built from 16 residues. As concerns this clone: Its target is unknown.

Every one of the patients relapsed after autologous stem cell transplantation (brentuximab vedotin exposure was variable). Whole-study findings and limits: Complete responders matched newly diagnosed patients in baseline diversity. A significant rise in TCR diversity was seen by C4D1 for CD4+ cells but not for CD8+ cells.

The receptor was derived from a human donor with classical Hodgkin lymphoma. This rearrangement joins TRBV5-6 to TRBJ2-2, with D possibly called TRBD1 or TRBD2 (5 bases each). This sample comprised peripheral blood mononuclear cells (PBMCs), obtained before the second cycle of nivolumab. For the CDR3, the DNA is TGTGCCAGCAGCTTGGTTGGGACCCTGGGGCCCGGGGAGCTGTTTTTT. It yields the protein CASSLVGTLGPGELFF.